The T cell receptor (beta chain) described here comes from a study of blood T cell repertoires in COVID-19. Study summary: Specimens from acute and convalescent COVID-19 originated in the United States, Italy and Spain. The analysed material was cDNA or gDNA that came from T cells, B-cell-depleted T cells, or PBMCs.

This CDR3 is 17 amino acids long. The germline CDR1 and CDR2 sequences are SGHVS and FQNEAQ. V shed 3 bases and J 5 bases; nucleotides not matched to a gene: 15. In the study's own analysis: Amplifying reference gene primers gave estimates of nucleated cell counts. Using immunoSEQ multiplex PCR, the repertoire was profiled, and TCRdb retains in-frame clones only, with some absent. V, J and clone size are those of that table, while D and trimming were read from the DNA. Found here are 150,000 to 200,000 clones, under 80% of them singletons; the top ten hold approximately 3%. Source material: peripheral blood. This receptor was obtained from an older man with acute or convalescent COVID-19. The rearrangement links TRBV7-8 to TRBJ2-5, with 7 bases aligning to TRBD2. This CDR3 is CASSLTLAGRARETQYF. The CDR3 DNA follows: TGTGCCAGCAGCTTGACCTTGGCGGGGAGGGCCAGGGAGACCCAGTACTTC.